The 26 T cell receptor beta chains below were found in one sample sequenced in a study of radiation and T cells in renal cell carcinoma. Assay: immunoSEQ multiplex PCR; the TCRdb copy retains only in-frame clones and omits some. There are 15,000 to 20,000 clones in the sample; about 53% occur only once, and roughly 8.7% lies in the top ten. Treatment in this sample: treatment-naive control, cytoreductive nephrectomy. Sequencing was performed on tumor tissue, taken from a patient whose treatment was nephrectomy without radiotherapy. These receptors came from a middle-aged man with renal cell carcinoma.

J is TRBJ1-4 and V is TRBV7-8; D possibly corresponds to TRBD1 (5 bases). The V and J ends lost 1 base and 7 bases respectively, with 7 bases between them. The length of the CDR3 is 13 residues. In germline, CDR1 is SGHVS, CDR2 FQNEAQ. The CDR3 DNA is TGTGCCAGCAGCTTAGGGGGGATTGAAAAACTGTTTTTT. It is translated as CASSLGGIEKLFF.

A note on this clone: The CDR3 end shows no conserved phenylalanine or tryptophan, and so a read error is likely. The DNA is omitted, as the CDR3 cannot be located on it reliably, and the CDR3 follows TCRdb's listing. The genes are TRBV7-9 and TRBJ2-3; the table gives TRBD2 as D, unverified against the DNA. The CDR3 is 12 amino acids long, termini counted. In germline, CDR1 is SEHNR, CDR2 FQNEAQ (reference sequence). The CDR3: CASSFGTSIRIV.

The rearrangement links TRBV5-1 to TRBJ2-7, with TRBD1 matching over 7 bases. Looked up from germline, CDR1 is SGHRS and CDR2 is YFSETQ. J lost 4 bases, V lost 0 bases, and 10 bases had no gene match. This CDR3 is 16 amino acids long. The CDR3 DNA sequence: TGCGCCAGCAGCTTGGCCGGAGGACAGGTCGCGTACGAGCAGTACTTC. This gives the protein CASSLAGGQVAYEQYF.

The chain carries TRBV15 and TRBJ1-1, with D possibly being TRBD1 (5 bases). The CDR3 contains 13 residues. Germline V gives CDR1 LNHNV, CDR2 YYDKDF (reference sequence). V lost 2 bases and J lost 1, with 5 bases in between. This chain's CDR3 is CATSRRGNTEAFF. CDR3 DNA sequence: TGTGCCACCAGCAGAAGGGGGAACACTGAAGCTTTCTTT.

This clone has only a few counts. The chain carries TRBV28 and TRBJ1-1; weak D call: TRBD1 (6 bases). The CDR3 is 15 residues long. The V and J ends lost 5 bases and 4 bases respectively, with 17 bases between them. Germline lookup yields CDR1 MDHEN and CDR2 SYDVKM. Here the CDR3 DNA reads TGTGCCAGCAGTCCGTCCCAGGGGATTCTCACTGAAGCTTTCTTT. Amino acid sequence: CASSPSQGILTEAFF.

The J gene is TRBJ2-1, the V gene TRBV9, with 8 bases aligning to TRBD1. The CDR3 contains 15 residues. Germline assignment: CDR1 SGDLS and CDR2 YYNGEE. With 4 bases clipped from V and 7 bases from J, the junction kept 10 bases outside the gene matches. The CDR3 DNA reads TGTGCCAGCAGCTTCGGACAGGGTGGGATGAATGAGCAGTTCTTC. Encoded protein: CASSFGQGGMNEQFF.

The chain's CDR3 is CASSQDEVAKNIQYF. The CDR3 bases are TGCGCCAGCAGCCAAGATGAGGTAGCCAAAAACATTCAGTACTTC. This chain joins TRBV4-1 and TRBJ2-4, with unresolved D. Per the germline V gene, CDR1 is MGHRA and CDR2 is YSYEKL. The ends were cut back, 0 bases at V and 0 bases at J, with 6 bases in the middle. CDR3 length equals 15 residues.

This clone was detected only once. The J gene is TRBJ1-4, the V gene TRBV6-1; 9 nucleotides agree with TRBD1. Germline CDR1 reads MNHNS; CDR2 reads SASEGT. The CDR3 is 16 amino acids. V shed 4 bases and J 3 bases; nucleotides not matched to a gene: 6. The CDR3 bases are TGTGCCAGCAGTGGTGGACAGGGGTTTGCTAATGAAAAACTGTTTTTT. This codes for CASSGGQGFANEKLFF.

This clone was found a few times. The genes are TRBV7-7 and TRBJ2-7; possible D gene TRBD1, 5 bases. Trimming shortened V by 2 bases and J by 3 bases, and 8 bases separated the two germline ends. The CDR3 totals 13 residues. Germline lookup yields CDR1 SSHAT and CDR2 FNYEAQ (reference sequence). CDR3: CASSLYQGYEQYF. The CDR3 DNA sequence: TGTGCCAGCAGCTTATACCAGGGCTACGAGCAGTACTTC. Full variable domain (rest looked up from reference TRBV7-7 and TRBJ2-7): GAGVSQSPRYKVTKRGQDVTLRCDPISSHATLYWYQQALGQGPEFLTYFNYEAQPDKSGLPSDRFSAERPEGSISTLTIQRTEQRDSAMYRCASSLYQGYEQYFGPGTRLTVT.

The J gene is TRBJ1-5, the V gene TRBV11-3; 7 nucleotides agree with TRBD1. The germline V gene encodes CDR1 SGHNT and CDR2 YENEEA. There are 15 residues in the CDR3. The V gene end was trimmed by 5 bases and the J gene end by 7 bases; junction bases not matched to a gene: 11. CDR3 residues: CASSRRRGLGQPQHF. CDR3 bases: TGTGCCAGCAGCCGACGAAGGGGGCTTGGACAGCCCCAGCATTTT.

This chain joins TRBV30 and TRBJ1-1, with D maybe TRBD1 (6 bases). The V gene's germline CDR1 is GTSNPN and CDR2 SVGIG (reference sequence). Trimming took 0 bases from V and 3 from J, leaving 23 bases between them. The CDR3 has 18 residues. CDR3 nucleotides: TGTGCCTGGAGTGTAAGGCTCCCAGGGGCGGGTGGTGACACTGAAGCTTTCTTT. Translation: CAWSVRLPGAGGDTEAFF. Drawing the rest from reference TRBV30 and TRBJ1-1, the complete variable domain is SQTIHQWPATLVQPVGSPLSLECTVEGTSNPNLYWYRQAAGRGLQLLFYSVGIGQISSEVPQNLSASRPQDRQFILSSKKLLLSDSGFYLCAWSVRLPGAGGDTEAFFGQGTRLTVV.

J is TRBJ2-5 and V is TRBV6-5, with no clear D. The CDR3 has 13 amino acids. The germline V and J ends were trimmed by 5 bases and 4 bases, with 11 bases remaining between them. CDR1 MNHEY and CDR2 SVGAGI come from the germline V gene. CDR3 sequence: CASSVVIRETQYF. Here the CDR3 DNA reads TGTGCCAGCAGTGTGGTAATCCGAGAGACCCAGTACTTC.

This clone was recorded a few times. This chain connects TRBV25-1 to TRBJ1-5; no clear D. The ends were cut back, 4 bases at V and 8 bases at J, with 12 bases in the middle. CDR1 and CDR2 (germline): MGHDK, SYGVNS. This CDR3 has 13 residues. CDR3 in amino acids: CASSGGSRKPQHF. The CDR3 coding sequence is TGTGCCAGCAGTGGAGGATCGAGAAAGCCCCAGCATTTT.

This clone was seen only a few times. Written as DNA, the CDR3 is TGTGCCAGCAGCTTGGTAAGGGGGAATGAGCAGTTCTTC. It is translated as CASSLVRGNEQFF. The V gene is TRBV5-6, the J gene TRBJ2-1, with D possibly matching TRBD1 (6 bases). There are 13 residues in the CDR3. The germline CDR1 and CDR2 sequences are SGHDT and YYEEEE. V lost 0 bases to trimming and J lost 7 bases, with 8 bases between them.

The rearrangement uses TRBV2 and TRBJ1-5; D call uncertain. This CDR3 has 15 residues. Trimming cost V 1 base and J 0 bases, with 7 bases left between them. In germline, CDR1 is SNHLY, CDR2 FYNNEI. CDR3 in DNA: TGTGCCAGCAGTGAAGACAGTTATAGCAATCAGCCCCAGCATTTT. Its translation is CASSEDSYSNQPQHF. Combining the CDR3 with reference TRBV2 and TRBJ1-5 gives the whole variable domain EPEVTQTPSHQVTQMGQEVILRCVPISNHLYFYWYRQILGQKVEFLVSFYNNEISEKSEIFDDQFSVERPDGSNFTLKIRSTKLEDSAMYFCASSEDSYSNQPQHFGDGTRLSIL.

This chain links TRBV7-8 with TRBJ2-3; the D gene is possibly TRBD2 (5 bases). The V end was cut by 1 base, the J end by 4 bases, with 6 bases between. There are 13 residues in the CDR3. Germline CDR1 and CDR2: SGHVS and FQNEAQ. This chain's CDR3 is CASSLGGPDTQYF. The DNA of the CDR3 is TGTGCCAGCAGCTTAGGAGGGCCAGATACGCAGTATTTT.

The V call is TRBV10-3, the J call TRBJ2-5; 11 bases line up with TRBD2. Germline V gene lookup returns CDR1 ENHRY and CDR2 SYGVKD. Unmatched junction bases numbered 7, after V lost 0 bases and J lost 4 bases. This CDR3 region has 17 residues. The CDR3 reads CAISESNSGGARETQYF. CDR3 bases: TGTGCCATCAGTGAGTCGAATAGCGGGGGGGCTAGAGAGACCCAGTACTTC.

This clone has only one observation. The chain recombines TRBV5-6 with TRBJ1-5; 10 bases are shared with TRBD1. Germline V gene sequence: CDR1 SGHDT, CDR2 YYEEEE. J gave up 6 bases and V 4 bases, and 10 bases lay outside the gene matches. This CDR3 is built from 16 residues. The CDR3: CASSPRDRGQGQPQHF. Here the CDR3 DNA reads TGTGCCAGCAGCCCCCGTGACAGGGGGCAAGGTCAGCCCCAGCATTTT.

This clone was observed a few times. This chain joins TRBV6-6 and TRBJ1-3, with D possibly matching TRBD1 (5 bases). Germline loops: CDR1 MNHNY, CDR2 SVGAGI (reference sequence). The CDR3 covers 12 residues. V was cut by 6 bases and J by 7 bases, with 10 bases left in between. The CDR3 DNA is TGTGCCAGCAGAGCTGAGGGGAACACCATATATTTT. Encoded protein: CASRAEGNTIYF.

This clone is medium-sized (0.01 to 0.1%) within its sample. The V and J genes are TRBV7-6 and TRBJ2-1; TRBD1 is a possible D gene (6 bases). The V gene lost 8 bases and the J gene lost 3 bases, with 8 bases spanning the gap. The CDR3 runs 12 residues. Per the germline V gene, CDR1 is SGHVS and CDR2 is FNYEAQ. CDR3 DNA: TGTGCCAGCGGGGGCTACTACAATGAGCAGTTCTTC. Translating gives CASGGYYNEQFF.

The chain joins TRBV7-2 to TRBJ1-3; tentatively, D is TRBD1 (5 bases). In germline, CDR1 is SGHTA, CDR2 FQGNSA. Trimming took 5 bases from V and 3 from J, leaving 8 bases between them. The CDR3 loop spans 13 amino acids. This chain's CDR3 is CASSPQGGNTIYF. For the CDR3, the DNA is TGTGCCAGCAGCCCCCAGGGTGGAAACACCATATATTTT.

The rearrangement uses TRBV14 and TRBJ2-7, with TRBD2 identical over 9 bases. V shed 0 bases and J 1 base; nucleotides not matched to a gene: 7. CDR3 length equals 17 residues. Germline V gene data show CDR1 as SGHDN and CDR2 as FVKESK. The CDR3 spells CASSQERLAGISYEQYF. CDR3 in DNA: TGTGCCAGCAGCCAAGAAAGGCTAGCGGGGATTTCCTACGAGCAGTACTTC.

V is TRBV28 and J is TRBJ2-7; D gene ambiguous. This CDR3 is built from 11 residues. The ends were cut back, 5 bases at V and 3 bases at J, with 5 bases in the middle. Germline V gene lookup returns CDR1 MDHEN and CDR2 SYDVKM. The CDR3: CASSLDYEQYF. CDR3 coding DNA: TGTGCCAGCAGTCTAGACTACGAGCAGTACTTC.

This clone was found a few times. V gene TRBV7-7 combines with J gene TRBJ2-7, with D perhaps TRBD2 (5 bases). The CDR3 spans 13 residues. CDR1 is SSHAT, CDR2 FNYEAQ, per germline (reference sequence). V was clipped by 2 bases and J by 5 bases, with 10 bases between them. For the CDR3, the DNA is TGTGCCAGCAGCTTAACCGGGATCGACGAGCAGTACTTC. Protein product: CASSLTGIDEQYF.

On this clone itself: The junction differs from germline at one of its ends, possibly a read error. The CDR3 reads CARSRTRGGAKGGELFF. The CDR3 nucleotides are TGTGCCCGCAGCCGGACTCGCGGGGGGGCTAAGGGCGGGGAGCTGTTTTTT. The V gene is TRBV7-6, the J gene TRBJ2-2; 9 bases are a match to TRBD2. The CDR3 has 17 residues. CDR1 and CDR2 (germline): SGHVS, FNYEAQ.

This chain links TRBV12-5 with TRBJ2-2; TRBD1 agrees at 8 bases. This CDR3 has 17 amino acids. V gave up 0 bases and J gave up 3 bases; unmatched junction bases: 6. Per germline, CDR1 LGHNT and CDR2 FRNRAP. CDR3 protein: CASGLVTGQGDTGELFF. CDR3 nucleotides: TGTGCTAGTGGTTTGGTAACTGGACAGGGCGACACCGGGGAGCTGTTTTTT. Full variable domain (outside the CDR3, taken from reference TRBV12-5 and TRBJ2-2): DARVTQTPRHKVTEMGQEVTMRCQPILGHNTVFWYRQTMMQGLELLAYFRNRAPLDDSGMPKDRFSAEMPDATLATLKIQPSEPRDSAVYFCASGLVTGQGDTGELFFGEGSRLTVL.